This note documents a single T cell receptor beta chain sequence. What it binds is unknown. The data derive from a study of beta chain features in type 1 diabetes. Isolated RNA was reverse transcribed in full, so expressed TCRB transcripts were sequenced. Here immunoSEQ multiplex PCR was the method, and the copy in TCRdb shows in-frame clones only, minus some. The sample gives 600,000 or so clones, over 12% of which show up once; roughly 0.04% is in the top ten. Sorting produced populations that all topped 95% purity. Study-wide results and caveats: Shortening of TCRB CDR3s, moderate but significant, appeared in all four CD4+ subsets of Type 1 diabetes patients.

Germline lookup yields CDR1 GTSNPN and CDR2 SVGIG (reference sequence). The CDR3 totals 13 residues. Trimming pared 5 bases from V and 2 bases from J, leaving 10 bases between. The TCR comes from a young man with type 1 diabetes. The specimen was naive CD4+ T cells from blood. The chain links TRBV30 to TRBJ1-3; D might be TRBD1 (6 bases). The DNA of the CDR3 is TGTGCCTGGGAAAACAGGGCTGGAAACACCATATATTTT. It translates to CAWENRAGNTIYF.